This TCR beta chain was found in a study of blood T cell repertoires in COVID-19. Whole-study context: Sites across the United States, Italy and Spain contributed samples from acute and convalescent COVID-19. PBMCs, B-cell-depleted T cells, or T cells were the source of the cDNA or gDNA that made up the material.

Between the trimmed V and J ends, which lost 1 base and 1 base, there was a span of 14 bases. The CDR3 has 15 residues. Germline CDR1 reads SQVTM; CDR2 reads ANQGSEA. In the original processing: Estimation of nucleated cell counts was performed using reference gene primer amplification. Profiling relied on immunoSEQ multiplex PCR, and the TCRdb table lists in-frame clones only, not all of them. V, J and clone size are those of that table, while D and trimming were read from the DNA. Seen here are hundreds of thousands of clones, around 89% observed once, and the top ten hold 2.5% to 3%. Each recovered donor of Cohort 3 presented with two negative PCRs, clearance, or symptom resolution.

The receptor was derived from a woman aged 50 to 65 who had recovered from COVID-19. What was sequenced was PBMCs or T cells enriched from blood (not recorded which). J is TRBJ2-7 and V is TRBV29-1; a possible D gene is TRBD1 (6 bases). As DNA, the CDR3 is TGCAGCGTTGAAGTCCAGGGGAGTGGATCCTACGAGCAGTACTTC. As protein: CSVEVQGSGSYEQYF.